This T cell receptor (beta chain) was sequenced in a study of T and B cells in COVID-19 patients. Study-level information: Active-infection patients were older, median 67 years, than recovered patients, median around 30 years.

TRB rearrangements were amplified by multiplex PCR with BIOMED2 TRB-A/B primers. In TCRdb, the multiplex PCR reads were re-called with MiXCR into one record per CDR3 protein. The table records 14,000 to 15,000 distinct CDR3 sequences, under 30% of them present only once. From blood, about 220-500 ng of genomic DNA served as TRB template. The table lists this clonotype with a few counts. Its antigen remains unidentified. V gave up 5 bases and J gave up 3 bases, with 19 bases separating them. This CDR3 region has 16 residues. CDR1 and CDR2 (germline): SGHTA, FQGNSA. Study-wide findings and caveats: In COVID-19 patients, T cell receptor beta variable and joining gene use was reportedly strongly skewed.

The TCR was taken from a human donor who had recovered from COVID-19. The sequenced material came from blood. V and J are TRBV7-2 and TRBJ1-2; D may be TRBD1 (6 bases). CDR3 sequence: CASSPSAGTSDYGYTF. The CDR3 DNA reads as TGTGCCAGCAGCCCAAGCGCGGGGACATCGGACTATGGCTACACCTTC.